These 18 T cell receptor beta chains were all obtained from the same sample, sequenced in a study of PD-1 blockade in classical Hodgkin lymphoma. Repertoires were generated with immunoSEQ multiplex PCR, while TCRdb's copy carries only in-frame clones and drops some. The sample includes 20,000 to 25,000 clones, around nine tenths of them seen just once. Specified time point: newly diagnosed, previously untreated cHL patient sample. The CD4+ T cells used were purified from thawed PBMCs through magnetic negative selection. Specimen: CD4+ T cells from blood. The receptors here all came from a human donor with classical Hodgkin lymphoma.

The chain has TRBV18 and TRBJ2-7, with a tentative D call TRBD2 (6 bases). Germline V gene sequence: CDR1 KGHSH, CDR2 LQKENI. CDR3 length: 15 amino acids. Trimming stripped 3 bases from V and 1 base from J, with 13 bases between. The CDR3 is CASSPGGTGSYEQYF. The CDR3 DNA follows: TGTGCCAGCTCACCGGGCGGGACGGGGTCCTACGAGCAGTACTTC.

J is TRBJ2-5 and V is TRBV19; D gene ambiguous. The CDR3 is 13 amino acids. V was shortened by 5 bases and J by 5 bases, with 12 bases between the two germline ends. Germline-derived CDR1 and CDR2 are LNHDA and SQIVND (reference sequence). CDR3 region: CASSFGLSETQYF. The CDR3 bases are TGTGCCAGTAGTTTTGGTCTGTCGGAGACCCAGTACTTC. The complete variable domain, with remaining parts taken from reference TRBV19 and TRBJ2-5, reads DGGITQSPKYLFRKEGQNVTLSCEQNLNHDAMYWYRQDPGQGLRLIYYSQIVNDFQKGDIAEGYSVSREKKESFPLTVTSAQKNPTAFYLCASSFGLSETQYFGPGTRLLVL.

This chain's CDR3 is CASTWTRSSYEQYF. The CDR3 DNA is TGTGCCAGCACATGGACGAGGAGCTCCTACGAGCAGTACTTC. The genes are TRBV2 and TRBJ2-7; no clear D. Germline V CDR1 and CDR2: SNHLY, FYNNEI. The length of the CDR3 is 14 residues. Trimming took off 7 bases at V and 0 bases at J, with 13 bases between the two ends.

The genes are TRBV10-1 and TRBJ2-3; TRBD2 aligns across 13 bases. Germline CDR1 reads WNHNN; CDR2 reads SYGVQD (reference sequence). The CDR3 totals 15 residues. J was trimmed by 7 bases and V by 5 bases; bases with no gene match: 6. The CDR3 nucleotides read TGCGCCAGCAGTCCGGGACTAGCGGGAAGGCATACGCAGTATTTT. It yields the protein CASSPGLAGRHTQYF.

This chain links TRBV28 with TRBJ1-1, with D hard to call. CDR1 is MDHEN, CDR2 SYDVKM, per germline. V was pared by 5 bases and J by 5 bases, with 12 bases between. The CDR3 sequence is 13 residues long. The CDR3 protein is CASSPLFETEAFF. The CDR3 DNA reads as TGTGCCAGCAGTCCGCTGTTTGAAACTGAAGCTTTCTTT.

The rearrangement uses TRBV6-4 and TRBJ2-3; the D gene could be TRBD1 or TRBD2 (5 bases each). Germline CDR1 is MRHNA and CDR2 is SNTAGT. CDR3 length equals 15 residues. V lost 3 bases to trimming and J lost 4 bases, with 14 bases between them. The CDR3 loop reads CASSEGSGHADTQYF. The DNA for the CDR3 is TGTGCCAGCAGTGAGGGTTCGGGGCATGCAGATACGCAGTATTTT.

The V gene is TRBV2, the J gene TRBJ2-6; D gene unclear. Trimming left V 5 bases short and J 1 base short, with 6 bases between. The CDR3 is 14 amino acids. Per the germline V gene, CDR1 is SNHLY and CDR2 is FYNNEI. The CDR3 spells CASSPRSGANVLTF. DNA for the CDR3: TGTGCCAGCAGTCCGCGATCTGGGGCCAACGTCCTGACTTTC.

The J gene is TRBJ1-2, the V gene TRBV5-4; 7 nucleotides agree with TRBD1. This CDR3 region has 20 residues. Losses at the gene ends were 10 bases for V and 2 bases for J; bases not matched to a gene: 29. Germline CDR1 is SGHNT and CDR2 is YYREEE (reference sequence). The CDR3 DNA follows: TGTGCCGTAACCGGGACAGCGGACACGGCGGATCAAGATCGCAACTATGGCTACACCTTC. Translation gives CAVTGTADTADQDRNYGYTF.

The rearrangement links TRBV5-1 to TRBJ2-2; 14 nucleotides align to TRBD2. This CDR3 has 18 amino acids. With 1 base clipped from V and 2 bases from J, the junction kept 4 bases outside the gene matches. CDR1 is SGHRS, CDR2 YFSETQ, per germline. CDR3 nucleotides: TGCGCCAGCAGCTTGCTCGGACTAGCGGGGGGTAACACCGGGGAGCTGTTTTTT. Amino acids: CASSLLGLAGGNTGELFF.

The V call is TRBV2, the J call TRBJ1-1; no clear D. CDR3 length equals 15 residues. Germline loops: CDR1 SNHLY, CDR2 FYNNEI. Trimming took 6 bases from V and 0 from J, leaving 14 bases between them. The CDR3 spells CASRTMGSMNTEAFF. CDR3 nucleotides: TGTGCCAGCAGGACAATGGGGTCAATGAACACTGAAGCTTTCTTT.

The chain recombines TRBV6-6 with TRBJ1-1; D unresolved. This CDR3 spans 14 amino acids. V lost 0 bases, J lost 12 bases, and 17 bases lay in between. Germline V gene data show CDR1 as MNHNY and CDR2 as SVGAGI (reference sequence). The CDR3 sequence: CASSYSNIDKGTFF. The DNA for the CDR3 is TGTGCCAGCAGTTACTCGAATATTGACAAAGGAACTTTCTTT.

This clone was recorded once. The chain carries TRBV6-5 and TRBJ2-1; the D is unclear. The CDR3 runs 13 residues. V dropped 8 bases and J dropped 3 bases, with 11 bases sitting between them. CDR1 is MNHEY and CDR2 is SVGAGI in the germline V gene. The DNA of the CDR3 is TGTGCCAGCGGAGTTGGCGTCTACAATGAGCAGTTCTTC. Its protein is CASGVGVYNEQFF.

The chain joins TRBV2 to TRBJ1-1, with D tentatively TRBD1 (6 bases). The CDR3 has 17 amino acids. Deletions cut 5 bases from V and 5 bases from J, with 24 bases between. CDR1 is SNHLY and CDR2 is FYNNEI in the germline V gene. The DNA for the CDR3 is TGTGCCAGCAGTTTGGGTTGGGCAGGAAGAGGGGGAACTGAAGCTTTCTTT. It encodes CASSLGWAGRGGTEAFF.

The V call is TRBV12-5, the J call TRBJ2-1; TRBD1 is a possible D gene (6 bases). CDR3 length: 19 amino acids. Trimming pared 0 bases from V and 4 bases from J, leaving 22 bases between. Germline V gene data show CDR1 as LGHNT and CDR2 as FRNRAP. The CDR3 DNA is TGTGCTAGTGGTTTGGTACAACCACAAGGGGGATCCGGGTACAATGAGCAGTTCTTC. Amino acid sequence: CASGLVQPQGGSGYNEQFF.

The CDR3 DNA follows: TGCGCCAGCAGGCGACAGGGGGCGGATGGCTACACCTTC. Translation: CASRRQGADGYTF. The chain links TRBV4-1 to TRBJ1-2; 10 positions match TRBD1. Per the germline V gene, CDR1 is MGHRA and CDR2 is YSYEKL. The CDR3 has 13 amino acids. Trimming took 6 bases from V and 6 from J; bases not matched to a gene: 4.

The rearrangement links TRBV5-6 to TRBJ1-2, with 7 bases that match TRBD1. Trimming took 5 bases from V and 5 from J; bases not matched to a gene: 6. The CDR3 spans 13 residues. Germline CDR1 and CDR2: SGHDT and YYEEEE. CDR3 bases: TGTGCCAGCAGAGATGACAGGGTGTATGGCTACACCTTC. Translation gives CASRDDRVYGYTF.

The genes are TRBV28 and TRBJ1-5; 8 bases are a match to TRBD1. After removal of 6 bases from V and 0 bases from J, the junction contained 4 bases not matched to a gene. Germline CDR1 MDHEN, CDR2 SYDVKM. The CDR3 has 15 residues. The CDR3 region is CASRTGGSSNQPQHF. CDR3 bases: TGTGCCAGCAGAACAGGGGGGTCTAGCAATCAGCCCCAGCATTTT.

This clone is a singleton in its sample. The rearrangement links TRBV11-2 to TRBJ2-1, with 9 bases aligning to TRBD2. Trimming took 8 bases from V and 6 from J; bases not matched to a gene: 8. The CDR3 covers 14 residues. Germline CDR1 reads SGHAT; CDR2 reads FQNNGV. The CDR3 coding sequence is TGTGCCAGCCGCGGGACTAGCTACCCCAATGAGCAGTTCTTC. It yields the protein CASRGTSYPNEQFF. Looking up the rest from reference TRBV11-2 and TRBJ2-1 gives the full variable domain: EAGVAQSPRYKIIEKRQSVAFWCNPISGHATLYWYQQILGQGPKLLIQFQNNGVVDDSQLPKDRFSAERLKGVDSTLKIQPAKLEDSAVYLCASRGTSYPNEQFFGPGTRLTVL.